This T cell receptor (beta chain) emerged from a study of siplizumab effects on memory and regulatory T cells (dated by TCRdb to the late 2010s). Turning to the overall study: The effect of the anti-CD2 antibody siplizumab on alloreactive T-cell subsets was examined in allogeneic mixed lymphocyte reactions constructed from human PBMCs.

General findings and caveats noted by the study authors: The suppressive function of proliferating Tregs from siplizumab cultures was not functionally confirmed. A naive or memory phenotype could not be assigned to roughly 75-95% of proliferating CD4+ or CD8+ clones. The cumulative frequency of alloreactive sequences that could be traced back to unstimulated CD4+ memory T cells was significantly reduced by siplizumab. Sequences below about 10^-5 frequency were poorly captured, so only a minor fraction of alloreactive clones could be mapped to unstimulated subsets. Unstimulated naive T cells appeared to be more diverse than memory T cells, and naive cells seemed to make a substantial contribution to the alloresponse. Of the alloreactive CD4+ clones that could be mapped, the Treg-derived share averaged about 67% with siplizumab compared with 25% to 30% in control reactions.

There are 19 amino acids in the CDR3, from cysteine to phenylalanine inclusive. CDR3 DNA is the only sequence kept; it has 57 bases, read in frame from the first base. Relative to germline, V is missing 0 bases and J is missing 1 base, with 8 bases of the junction outside any gene match. Based on the germline V gene (reference sequence), the CDR1 and CDR2 sequences are SEHNR and FQNEAQ. Libraries were built with the immunoSEQ multiplex PCR assay. The deep sequencing platform assayed some 98,000 TCR templates per sample. Genomic DNA extracted from sorted T cells was used for TCRbeta CDR3 sequencing. The source study handled its data this way. The R programming language was used for the clonal analysis of the TCRbeta CDR3 data. Alloreactive CD4+ and CD8+ clones were defined by comparing unstimulated samples with post-reaction CFSE-low samples. Regulatory or non-regulatory origin was assigned to alloreactive CD4+ clones by matching of sequences to sorted unstimulated Treg and non-Treg repertoires. TCRdb retrieved this table from immuneACCESS and kept in-frame rearrangements only. Not all clones are present; in checked studies, unresolved V genes account for under half, and no reason is known for the remainder. V and J calls and clone size are those listed in that table; D and trimming were worked out from the DNA. The sample table holds approximately 82,000 clones, of which about 87% were seen once. Approximately 1.5% of the sample is held by the ten biggest clonotypes.

Sorted unstimulated T cells and proliferating T cells recovered from mixed lymphocyte reactions underwent TCRbeta CDR3 sequencing. Fresh whole blood from roughly 10 HLA-typed healthy donors was used to isolate PBMCs. To map where alloreactive clones came from, CD4+ regulatory T cells in the unstimulated state were FACS-sorted. A word on this clone: The antigen it recognizes is unknown. Qualities for individual bases were not recorded, and no much larger clone is one base off.

The chain links TRBV7-9 with TRBJ2-1; the junction holds 11 bases that match TRBD2. Material: Tregs sorted from blood. The TCR was taken from a human donor in good health. The CDR3 reads as follows: CASSLARSGGALSYNEQFF. In nucleotide form, the sequence is TGTGCCAGCAGCTTAGCCCGTAGCGGGGGGGCCTTGTCCTACAATGAGCAGTTCTTC.